Below are 11 T cell receptor beta chains sequenced from a single sample in a study of blood T cell repertoires in COVID-19. TCRdb's copy holds only in-frame clones and misses some; the assay was immunoSEQ multiplex PCR. The sample records 95,000 to 150,000 clones, 82% being singletons. The sequencing sample was made of peripheral blood. These TCRs come from a woman aged 70 to 79 with acute or convalescent COVID-19.

This clone was observed a single time. V usage is TRBV15 and J usage is TRBJ2-7; 7 nucleotides line up with TRBD2. The CDR3 runs 14 residues. J gave up 2 bases and V 6 bases, and 7 bases lay outside the gene matches. The germline V gene has CDR1 LNHNV and CDR2 YYDKDF (reference sequence). This CDR3 is CATSKERGTYEQYF. CDR3 in DNA: TGTGCCACCAGTAAAGAGCGGGGAACCTACGAGCAGTACTTC.

The gene calls are TRBV7-9 and TRBJ1-2; perhaps TRBD1 as D (6 bases). Germline V gene data show CDR1 as SEHNR and CDR2 as FQNEAQ (reference sequence). The CDR3 totals 11 residues. V was cut by 0 bases and J by 11 bases, with 7 bases left in between. The CDR3 protein is CASSLAQGYTF. In DNA, the CDR3 is TGTGCCAGCAGCTTAGCCCAGGGGTACACCTTC.

The chain combines TRBV7-9 with TRBJ1-1; 8 bases line up with TRBD1. This CDR3 has 14 residues. CDR1 and CDR2 (germline): SEHNR, FQNEAQ (reference sequence). V shed 4 bases, J shed 8 bases, and the junction held 9 bases outside the gene matches. CDR3 nucleotides: TGTGCCAGCAGCTCCCTAGACAGGGGAAGAGAAGCTTTCTTT. Its translation: CASSSLDRGREAFF.

The chain uses TRBV19 and TRBJ2-1; TRBD2 agrees at 9 bases. The V gene end was trimmed by 0 bases and the J gene end by 7 bases; junction bases not matched to a gene: 4. The CDR3 covers 15 residues. Germline V CDR1 and CDR2: LNHDA, SQIVND (reference sequence). CDR3 nucleotide sequence: TGTGCCAGTAGTATAGATCGCGGGGGGGCAAATGAGCAGTTCTTC. It is translated as CASSIDRGGANEQFF.

The rearrangement links TRBV19 to TRBJ1-1; tentative D call: TRBD1 (5 bases). The CDR3 is 15 residues long. The V and J ends lost 3 bases and 4 bases respectively, with 15 bases between them. CDR1 and CDR2 (germline): LNHDA, SQIVND (reference sequence). This CDR3 reads CASSIPHIGGTEAFF. In nucleotides, the CDR3 is TGTGCCAGTAGTATCCCCCATATCGGGGGCACTGAAGCTTTCTTT.

V and J are TRBV12-3 or TRBV12-4 and TRBJ1-1; D unclear. The V end was cut by 5 bases, the J end by 6 bases, with 10 bases between. The CDR3 has 12 residues. The CDR3 DNA follows: TGTGCCAGCAGTGGAGAAAATCCTGAAGCTTTCTTT. Its protein product is CASSGENPEAFF.

CDR3 amino acids: CASSLTTGLETQYF. The CDR3 region has the DNA TGTGCCAGCAGCTTGACGACAGGGTTGGAGACCCAGTACTTC. V gene TRBV5-6 combines with J gene TRBJ2-5; TRBD1 agrees at 7 bases. The germline V gene encodes CDR1 SGHDT and CDR2 YYEEEE. V lost 1 base and J lost 5; bases outside the gene matches: 5. This CDR3 has 14 amino acids.

The sample holds a few counts of this clone. The chain is built from TRBV12-3 or TRBV12-4 and TRBJ1-3; D call uncertain. The V end was cut by 7 bases, the J end by 4 bases, with 11 bases between. This CDR3 has 13 amino acids. The CDR3 spells CASKTTGGNTIYF. Here the CDR3 DNA reads TGTGCCAGCAAAACGACTGGCGGAAACACCATATATTTT.

This clone came up once. The gene calls are TRBV4-3 and TRBJ1-4, with 11 bases fitting TRBD1. The CDR3 extends over 16 amino acids. V gave up 4 bases and J gave up 3 bases; unmatched junction bases: 4. The germline V gene encodes CDR1 LGHNA and CDR2 YSLEER. CDR3 sequence: CASSPRTGGPNEKLFF. The CDR3 nucleotides read TGCGCCAGCAGCCCAAGGACAGGGGGCCCTAATGAAAAACTGTTTTTT.

The rearrangement links TRBV19 to TRBJ1-4; TRBD1 is a possible D gene (5 bases). Trimming took off 7 bases at V and 8 bases at J, with 14 bases between the two ends. CDR3 length: 13 residues. Germline lookup yields CDR1 LNHDA and CDR2 SQIVND (reference sequence). CDR3 sequence: CASNGRAGEKLFF. The CDR3 DNA reads TGTGCCAGTAACGGCAGGGCGGGGGAAAAACTGTTTTTT.

This clone showed up just a few times. This sequence joins TRBV3-1 (or the pseudogene TRBV3-2) and TRBJ2-5; 13 bases are a match to TRBD2. V shed 0 bases and J 4 bases; nucleotides not matched to a gene: 2. CDR1 is LGHDT and CDR2 is YNNKEL in the germline V gene (reference sequence). There are 16 residues in the CDR3. The CDR3: CASSQEGLAGRETQYF. In nucleotides, the CDR3 is TGTGCCAGCAGCCAAGAGGGACTAGCGGGGAGAGAGACCCAGTACTTC.